This entry concerns a single T cell receptor (beta chain). Its antigen remains unidentified. This entry is derived from a study of OX40 agonist ivuxolimab in advanced cancers. Peripheral blood came from all dose cohorts at three timepoints. This CDR3 is 13 amino acids long. Germline V lookup: CDR1 GTSNPN, CDR2 SVGIG (reference sequence). V was pared by 8 bases and J by 4 bases, with 11 bases of the junction left unmatched. Study conclusions and caveats: CD8+ T cells (on average) carried more expanded clones than CD4+ T cells.

Generated by immunoSEQ multiplex PCR, the TCRdb table keeps only in-frame clones and is missing some. Of roughly 75,000 clones listed, 85% to 90% were seen once; the top ten hold 10% to 15%. The chain carries TRBV30 and TRBJ2-7; 7 bases fit TRBD2. Sample: CD4+ or CD8+ T cells sorted from blood, taken in a trial of the OX40 agonist ivuxolimab. The sequence came from an adult with an advanced solid tumor such as melanoma, head and neck, liver or kidney cancer. The CDR3 region is CAVDPGLMYEQYF. The CDR3, as DNA: TGTGCCGTGGACCCGGGACTAATGTACGAGCAGTACTTC.